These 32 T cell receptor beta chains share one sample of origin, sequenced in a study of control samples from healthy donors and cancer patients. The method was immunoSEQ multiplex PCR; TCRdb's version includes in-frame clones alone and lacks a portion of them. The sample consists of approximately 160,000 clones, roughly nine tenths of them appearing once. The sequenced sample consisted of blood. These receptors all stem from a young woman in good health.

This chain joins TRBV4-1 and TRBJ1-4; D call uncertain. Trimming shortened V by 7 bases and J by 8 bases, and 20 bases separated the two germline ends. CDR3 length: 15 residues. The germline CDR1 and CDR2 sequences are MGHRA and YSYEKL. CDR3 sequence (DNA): TGCGCCAGCACCAGGAGTGCCCGCGTCCAGGAAAAACTGTTTTTT. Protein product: CASTRSARVQEKLFF.

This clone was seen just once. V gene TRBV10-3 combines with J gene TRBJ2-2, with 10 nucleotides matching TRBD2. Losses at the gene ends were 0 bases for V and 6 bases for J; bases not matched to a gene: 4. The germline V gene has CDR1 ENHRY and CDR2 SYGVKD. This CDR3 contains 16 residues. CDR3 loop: CAISESASGRPGELFF. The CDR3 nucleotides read TGTGCCATCAGTGAGTCGGCTAGCGGGAGACCCGGGGAGCTGTTTTTT.

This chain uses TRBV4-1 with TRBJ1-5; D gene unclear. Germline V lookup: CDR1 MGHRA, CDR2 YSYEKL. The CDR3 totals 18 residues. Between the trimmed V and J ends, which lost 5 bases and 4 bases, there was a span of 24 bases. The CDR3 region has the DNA TGCGCCAGCAGCTCCCTTTGGGTGCTAGGTAGCAGAAATCAGCCCCAGCATTTT. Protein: CASSSLWVLGSRNQPQHF.

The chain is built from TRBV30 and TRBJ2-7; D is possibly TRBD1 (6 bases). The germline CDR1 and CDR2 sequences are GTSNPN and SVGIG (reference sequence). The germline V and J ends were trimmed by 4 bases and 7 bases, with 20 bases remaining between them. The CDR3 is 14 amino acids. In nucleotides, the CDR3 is TGTGCCTGGACCGAGGACAGCTTCGAAATGGAGCAGTACTTC. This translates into CAWTEDSFEMEQYF.

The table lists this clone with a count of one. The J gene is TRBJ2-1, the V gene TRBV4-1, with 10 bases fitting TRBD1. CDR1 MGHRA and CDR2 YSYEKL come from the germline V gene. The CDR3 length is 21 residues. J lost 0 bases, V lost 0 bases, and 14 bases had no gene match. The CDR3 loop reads CASSQDGYFGTGARSYNEQFF. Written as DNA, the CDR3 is TGCGCCAGCAGCCAAGACGGTTATTTCGGGACAGGGGCACGCTCCTACAATGAGCAGTTCTTC.

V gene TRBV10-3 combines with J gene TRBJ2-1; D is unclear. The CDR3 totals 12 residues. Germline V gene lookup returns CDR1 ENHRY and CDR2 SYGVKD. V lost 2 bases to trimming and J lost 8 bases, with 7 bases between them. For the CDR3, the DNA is TGTGCCATCAGTGAGCAAGCTGATGAGCAGTTCTTC. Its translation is CAISEQADEQFF.

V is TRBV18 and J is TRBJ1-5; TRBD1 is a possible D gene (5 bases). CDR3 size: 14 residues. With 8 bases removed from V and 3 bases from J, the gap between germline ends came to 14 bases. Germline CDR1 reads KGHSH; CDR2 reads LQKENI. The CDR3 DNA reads TGTGCCAGCACTTCGGGGGGGTTCAATCAGCCCCAGCATTTT. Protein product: CASTSGGFNQPQHF.

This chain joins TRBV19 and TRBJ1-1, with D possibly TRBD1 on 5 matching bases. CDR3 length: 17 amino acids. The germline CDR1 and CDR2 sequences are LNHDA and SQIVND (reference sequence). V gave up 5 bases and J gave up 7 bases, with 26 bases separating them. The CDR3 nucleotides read TGTGCCAGTAGTTTGGGGACCGGGACGGCGGGGAGCAATGAAGCTTTCTTT. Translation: CASSLGTGTAGSNEAFF.

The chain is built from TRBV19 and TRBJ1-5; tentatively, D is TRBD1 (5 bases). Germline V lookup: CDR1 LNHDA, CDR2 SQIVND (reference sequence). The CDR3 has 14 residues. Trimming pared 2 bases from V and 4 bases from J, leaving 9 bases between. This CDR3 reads CASSIRAGNQPQHF. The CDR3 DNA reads TGTGCCAGTAGTATAAGGGCAGGGAATCAGCCCCAGCATTTT.

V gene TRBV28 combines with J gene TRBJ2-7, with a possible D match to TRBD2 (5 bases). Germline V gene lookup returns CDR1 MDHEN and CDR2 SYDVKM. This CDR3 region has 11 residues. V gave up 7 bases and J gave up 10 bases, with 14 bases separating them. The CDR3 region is CASKESLVQYF. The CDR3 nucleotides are TGTGCCAGCAAAGAATCACTAGTTCAGTACTTC.

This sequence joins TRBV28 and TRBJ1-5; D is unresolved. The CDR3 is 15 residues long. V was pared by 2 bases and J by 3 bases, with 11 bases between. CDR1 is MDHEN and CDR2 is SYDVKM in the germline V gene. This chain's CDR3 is CASSLEALLNQPQHF. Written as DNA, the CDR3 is TGTGCCAGCAGTTTAGAGGCTCTCCTCAATCAGCCCCAGCATTTT.

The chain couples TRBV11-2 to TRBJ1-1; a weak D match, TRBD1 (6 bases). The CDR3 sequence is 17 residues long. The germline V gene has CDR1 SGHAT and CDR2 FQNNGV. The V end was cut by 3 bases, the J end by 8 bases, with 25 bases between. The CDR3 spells CASSFGVARGASREAFF. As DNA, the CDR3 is TGTGCCAGCAGCTTTGGGGTCGCACGGGGGGCGTCCAGAGAAGCTTTCTTT.

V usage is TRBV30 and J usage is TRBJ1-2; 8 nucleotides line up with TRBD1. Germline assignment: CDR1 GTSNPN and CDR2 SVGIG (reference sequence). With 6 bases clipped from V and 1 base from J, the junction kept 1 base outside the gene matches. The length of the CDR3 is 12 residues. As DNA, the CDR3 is TGTGCCTGCACAGGGGGTAACTATGGCTACACCTTC. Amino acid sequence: CACTGGNYGYTF. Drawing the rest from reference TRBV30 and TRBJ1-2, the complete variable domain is SQTIHQWPATLVQPVGSPLSLECTVEGTSNPNLYWYRQAAGRGLQLLFYSVGIGQISSEVPQNLSASRPQDRQFILSSKKLLLSDSGFYLCACTGGNYGYTFGSGTRLTVV.

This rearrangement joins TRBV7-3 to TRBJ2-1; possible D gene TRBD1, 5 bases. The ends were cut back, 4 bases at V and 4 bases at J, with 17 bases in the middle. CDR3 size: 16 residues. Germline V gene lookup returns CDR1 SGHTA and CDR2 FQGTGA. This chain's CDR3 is CASSSLGPGQYNEQFF. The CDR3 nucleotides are TGTGCCAGCAGCTCCCTAGGGCCAGGGCAGTACAATGAGCAGTTCTTC.

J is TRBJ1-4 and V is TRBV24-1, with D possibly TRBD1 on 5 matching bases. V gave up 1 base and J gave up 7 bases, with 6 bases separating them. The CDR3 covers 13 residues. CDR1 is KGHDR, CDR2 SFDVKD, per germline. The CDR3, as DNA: TGTGCCACCAGTGATTTTGACAGTGAAAAACTGTTTTTT. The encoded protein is CATSDFDSEKLFF.

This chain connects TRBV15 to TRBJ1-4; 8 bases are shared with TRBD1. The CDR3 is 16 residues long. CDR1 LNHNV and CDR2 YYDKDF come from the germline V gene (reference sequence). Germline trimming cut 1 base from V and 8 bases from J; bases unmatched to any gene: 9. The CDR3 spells CATSRGDGQGREKLFF. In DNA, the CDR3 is TGTGCCACCAGCAGAGGGGACGGACAGGGCAGGGAAAAACTGTTTTTT.

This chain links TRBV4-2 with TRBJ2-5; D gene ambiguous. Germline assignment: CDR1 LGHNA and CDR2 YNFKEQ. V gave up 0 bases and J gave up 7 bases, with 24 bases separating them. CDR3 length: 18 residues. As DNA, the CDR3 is TGTGCCAGCAGCCAAGAGGAAGTTGCGCTTGGGATAAGAGCGACCCAGTACTTC. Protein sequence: CASSQEEVALGIRATQYF.

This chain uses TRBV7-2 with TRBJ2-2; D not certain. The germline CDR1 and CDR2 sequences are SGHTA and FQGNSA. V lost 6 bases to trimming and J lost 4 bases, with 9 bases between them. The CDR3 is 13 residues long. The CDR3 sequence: CASSSGRTGELFF. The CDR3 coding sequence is TGTGCCAGCAGTTCCGGCCGCACCGGGGAGCTGTTTTTT.

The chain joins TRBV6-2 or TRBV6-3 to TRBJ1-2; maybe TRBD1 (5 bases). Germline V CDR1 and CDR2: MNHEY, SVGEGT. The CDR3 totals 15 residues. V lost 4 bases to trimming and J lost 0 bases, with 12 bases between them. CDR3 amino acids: CASSSIIGANYGYTF. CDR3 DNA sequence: TGTGCCAGCAGTTCTATCATAGGGGCTAACTATGGCTACACCTTC.

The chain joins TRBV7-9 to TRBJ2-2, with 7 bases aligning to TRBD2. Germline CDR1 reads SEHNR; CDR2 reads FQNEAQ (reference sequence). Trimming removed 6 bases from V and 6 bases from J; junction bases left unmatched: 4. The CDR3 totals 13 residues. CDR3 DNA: TGTGCCAGCAGGGCTAGCGGTCCCGGGGAGCTGTTTTTT. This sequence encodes CASRASGPGELFF.

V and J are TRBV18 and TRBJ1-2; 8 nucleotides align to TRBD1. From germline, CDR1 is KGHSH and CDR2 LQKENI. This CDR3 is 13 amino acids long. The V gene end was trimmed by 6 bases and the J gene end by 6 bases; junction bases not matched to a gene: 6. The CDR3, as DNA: TGTGCCAGCTCCATGGACAGGGTAAATGGCTACACCTTC. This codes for CASSMDRVNGYTF. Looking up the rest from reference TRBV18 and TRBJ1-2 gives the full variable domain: NAGVMQNPRHLVRRRGQEARLRCSPMKGHSHVYWYRQLPEEGLKFMVYLQKENIIDESGMPKERFSAEFPKEGPSILRIQQVVRGDSAAYFCASSMDRVNGYTFGSGTRLTVV.

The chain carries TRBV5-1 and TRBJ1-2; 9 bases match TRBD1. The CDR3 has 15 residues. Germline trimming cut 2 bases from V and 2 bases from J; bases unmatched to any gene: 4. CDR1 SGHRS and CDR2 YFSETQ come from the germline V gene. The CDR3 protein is CASSLGTGNNYGYTF. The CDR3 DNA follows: TGCGCCAGCAGCTTAGGGACAGGGAACAACTATGGCTACACCTTC. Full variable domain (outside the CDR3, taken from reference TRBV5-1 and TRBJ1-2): KAGVTQTPRYLIKTRGQQVTLSCSPISGHRSVSWYQQTPGQGLQFLFEYFSETQRNKGNFPGRFSGRQFSNSRSEMNVSTLELGDSALYLCASSLGTGNNYGYTFGSGTRLTVV.

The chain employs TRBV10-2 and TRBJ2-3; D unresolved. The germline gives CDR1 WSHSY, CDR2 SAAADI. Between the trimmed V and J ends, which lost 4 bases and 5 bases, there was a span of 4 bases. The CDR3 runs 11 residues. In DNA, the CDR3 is TGCGCCAGCAGTGGAGGAGATACGCAGTATTTT. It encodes CASSGGDTQYF.

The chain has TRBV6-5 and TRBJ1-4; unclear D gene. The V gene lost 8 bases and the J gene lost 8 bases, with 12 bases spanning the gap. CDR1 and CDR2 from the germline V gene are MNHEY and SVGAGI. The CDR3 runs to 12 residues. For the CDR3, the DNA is TGTGCCAGCTCAAATCCGGCCGAAAAACTGTTTTTT. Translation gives CASSNPAEKLFF.

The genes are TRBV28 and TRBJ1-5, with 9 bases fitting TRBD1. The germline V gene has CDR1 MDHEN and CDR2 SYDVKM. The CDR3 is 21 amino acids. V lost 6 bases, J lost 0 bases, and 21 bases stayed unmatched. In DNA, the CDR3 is TGTGCCAGCAGACCGCAAAGTCGATGGACAGGGGAAGGGTATAGCAATCAGCCCCAGCATTTT. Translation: CASRPQSRWTGEGYSNQPQHF.

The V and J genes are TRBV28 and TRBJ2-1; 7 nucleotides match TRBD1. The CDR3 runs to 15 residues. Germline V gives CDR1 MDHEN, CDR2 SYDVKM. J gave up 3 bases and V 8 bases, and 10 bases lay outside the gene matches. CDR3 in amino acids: CASAPDRQDYNEQFF. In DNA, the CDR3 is TGTGCCAGCGCCCCGGACAGGCAGGACTACAATGAGCAGTTCTTC.

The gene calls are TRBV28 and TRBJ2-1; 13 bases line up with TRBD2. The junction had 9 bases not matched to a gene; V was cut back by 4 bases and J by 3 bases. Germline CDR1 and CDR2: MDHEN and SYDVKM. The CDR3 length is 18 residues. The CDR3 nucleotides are TGTGCCAGCAGTTCCACGAGACTAGCGGGAGGCGACTACAATGAGCAGTTCTTC. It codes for CASSSTRLAGGDYNEQFF.

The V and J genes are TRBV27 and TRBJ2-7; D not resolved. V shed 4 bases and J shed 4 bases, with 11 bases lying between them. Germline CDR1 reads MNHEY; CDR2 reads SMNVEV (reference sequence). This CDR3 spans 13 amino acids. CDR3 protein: CASSSRGWYEQYF. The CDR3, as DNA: TGTGCCAGCAGTTCGCGTGGTTGGTACGAGCAGTACTTC.

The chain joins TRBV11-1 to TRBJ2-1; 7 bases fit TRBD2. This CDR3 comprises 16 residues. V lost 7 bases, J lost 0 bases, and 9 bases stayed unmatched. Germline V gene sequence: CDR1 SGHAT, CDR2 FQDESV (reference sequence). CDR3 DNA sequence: TGTGCCAGCACCAAAAGCGGGACCTACTCCTACAATGAGCAGTTCTTC. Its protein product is CASTKSGTYSYNEQFF. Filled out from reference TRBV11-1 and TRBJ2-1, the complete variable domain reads EAEVAQSPRYKITEKSQAVAFWCDPISGHATLYWYRQILGQGPELLVQFQDESVVDDSQLPKDRFSAERLKGVDSTLKIQPAELGDSAMYLCASTKSGTYSYNEQFFGPGTRLTVL.

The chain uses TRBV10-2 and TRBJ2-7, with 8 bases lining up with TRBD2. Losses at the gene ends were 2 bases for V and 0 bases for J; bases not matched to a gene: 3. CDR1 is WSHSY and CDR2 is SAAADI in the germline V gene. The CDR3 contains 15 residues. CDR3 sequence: CASSEPGTSSYEQYF. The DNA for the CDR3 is TGCGCCAGCAGTGAGCCGGGGACTAGCTCCTACGAGCAGTACTTC.

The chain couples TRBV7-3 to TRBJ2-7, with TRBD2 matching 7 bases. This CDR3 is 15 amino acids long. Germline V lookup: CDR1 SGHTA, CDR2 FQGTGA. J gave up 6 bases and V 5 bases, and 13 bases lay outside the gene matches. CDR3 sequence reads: CASSPESGKLSEQYF. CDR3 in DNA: TGTGCCAGCAGCCCCGAGAGCGGGAAATTGTCCGAGCAGTACTTC.

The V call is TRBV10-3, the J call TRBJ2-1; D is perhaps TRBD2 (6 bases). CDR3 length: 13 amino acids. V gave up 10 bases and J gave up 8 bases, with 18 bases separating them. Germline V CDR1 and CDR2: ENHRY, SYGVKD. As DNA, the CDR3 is TGTGCCACCGGGAGTACAGAGGAACATGAGCAGTTCTTC. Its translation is CATGSTEEHEQFF.